One and the same sample provided the 32 T cell receptor beta chains below, sequenced in a study of spatial heterogeneity in lung cancer. Their antigens remain unidentified. Regarding the study as a whole: One measure, the expanded intratumoral alpha and beta TCR count, tracked tumor mutation counts.

Documented time point: sample taken at primary tumor resection. From the 5' RACE reads, TCRdb called clonotypes with MiXCR, one entry per CDR3 protein. The table lists about 6,500 distinct CDR3 sequences, under 15% of them singletons, with around 8% in the top ten. This specimen was lung tumor tissue, taken at surgery. Every receptor here comes from a male donor with early-stage non-small cell lung cancer.

This clonotype was counted between two and nine times. This beta chain is a stray sequence in a library constructed for alpha chains; its clone size is not meaningful. The chain employs TRBV5-6 and TRBJ1-1; unclear D gene. This CDR3 has 13 residues. Germline V gene sequence: CDR1 SGHDT, CDR2 YYEEEE. Trimming stripped 4 bases from V and 9 bases from J, with 16 bases between. CDR3 sequence (DNA): TGTGCCAGCAGCAGTGCTGGGCCAATGCAAGCTTTCTTT. Translating it yields CASSSAGPMQAFF.

By proportion, this clonotype is medium-sized. For a library built for alpha chains, this beta chain is a stray read; little rests on its size. The chain carries TRBV28 and TRBJ1-4; no clear D. Trimming took 3 bases from V and 13 from J, leaving 15 bases between them. The CDR3 extends over 13 amino acids. Germline values: CDR1 MDHEN, CDR2 SYDVKM. The CDR3, as DNA: TGTGCCAGCAGTTTGGTCAAACCGGGAGGACTGTTTTTT. Translated: CASSLVKPGGLFF.

Concerning this clonotype itself: This beta chain was picked up by a library intended for alpha chains and is off target, so its count carries little meaning. The chain is built from TRBV5-1 and TRBJ1-1; 7 nucleotides match TRBD1. With V trimmed by 4 bases and J by 7 bases, 4 bases remained unmatched. The V gene's germline CDR1 is SGHRS and CDR2 YFSETQ. CDR3 length: 12 residues. CDR3 sequence: CASSIQGIEAFF. CDR3 coding DNA: TGCGCCAGCAGCATACAGGGGATTGAAGCTTTCTTT.

This clonotype was seen repeatedly, ten times or more. This beta chain is an unintended read in a library built for alpha chains; its size means little. The rearrangement links TRBV28 to TRBJ2-5; 7 nucleotides agree with TRBD2. The CDR3 contains 16 residues. The germline V gene has CDR1 MDHEN and CDR2 SYDVKM. The junction had 13 bases not matched to a gene; V was cut back by 7 bases and J by 2 bases. The CDR3 here is CASIGHSSGGQETQYF. DNA for the CDR3: TGTGCCAGCATAGGGCACTCTAGCGGCGGGCAAGAGACCCAGTACTTC.

Points on this clonotype: As an off-target read in a library built for alpha chains, this beta chain has a frequency of little significance. The chain employs TRBV11-1 and TRBJ2-1; TRBD1 matches at 10 bases. The J segment lost 8 bases and the V segment lost 6 bases, leaving 10 bases of the junction unmatched. Germline CDR1 is SGHAT and CDR2 is FQDESV (reference sequence). The CDR3 has 15 amino acids. The DNA for the CDR3 is TGTGCCAGCAGTCTCGGGACAGGGGAGGGAGATGAGCAGTTCTTC. The encoded protein is CASSLGTGEGDEQFF. Full variable domain (missing parts from reference TRBV11-1 and TRBJ2-1): EAEVAQSPRYKITEKSQAVAFWCDPISGHATLYWYRQILGQGPELLVQFQDESVVDDSQLPKDRFSAERLKGVDSTLKIQPAELGDSAMYLCASSLGTGEGDEQFFGPGTRLTVL.

This clonotype was recorded at least ten times. This beta chain lies outside the target of a library built for alpha chains; its clone size means little. The rearrangement joins TRBV5-6 to TRBJ1-2; D is uncertain. The CDR3 runs 13 residues. Germline V lookup: CDR1 SGHDT, CDR2 YYEEEE. Trimming removed 4 bases at V and 7 bases at J, with 14 bases between. CDR3 in DNA: TGTGCCAGCAGCATTGGACCTATTGTTGGCTACACCTTC. Translated, it gives CASSIGPIVGYTF.

Ten or more counts support this clonotype. Within a library made for alpha chains, this beta chain is off target, and its count is uninformative. This rearrangement joins TRBV27 to TRBJ1-3; D unresolved. Germline lookup yields CDR1 MNHEY and CDR2 SMNVEV (reference sequence). The CDR3 sequence is 13 residues long. Deletions cut 3 bases from V and 4 bases from J, with 7 bases between. The CDR3 DNA reads TGTGCCAGCAGTTTTGGCAGAGGAAACACCATATATTTT. Its protein product is CASSFGRGNTIYF.

With respect to this clonotype: This beta chain appears as a stray read in a library generated for alpha chains; its size is not informative. V gene TRBV7-2 combines with J gene TRBJ2-3; 8 positions agree with TRBD1. V dropped 3 bases and J dropped 1; count of bases not matched to a gene: 3. Per the germline V gene, CDR1 is SGHTA and CDR2 is FQGNSA. The CDR3 runs 15 residues. In DNA, the CDR3 is TGTGCCAGCAGCTTGAACAGGGGGGGCACAGATACGCAGTATTTT. It is translated as CASSLNRGGTDTQYF.

In this sample, this clonotype is medium-sized. The library was prepared for alpha chains; this beta chain is a stray read, so its frequency means little. The chain uses TRBV5-1 and TRBJ2-1, with D possibly TRBD2 on 5 matching bases. V lost 2 bases and J 4 bases, leaving 7 bases between the germline ends. This CDR3 region has 13 residues. The germline V gene has CDR1 SGHRS and CDR2 YFSETQ. The CDR3 DNA reads TGCGCCAGCAGCTTAGAGCGGTACAATGAGCAGTTCTTC. Amino acid sequence: CASSLERYNEQFF.

This clonotype showed up many times. This beta chain is a stray read from a library made for alpha chains; its abundance is not meaningful. The V call is TRBV3-1, the J call TRBJ1-2, with TRBD1 as a possible D gene (6 bases). V was pared by 4 bases and J by 8 bases, with 17 bases between. The CDR3 loop spans 14 amino acids. The germline V gene has CDR1 LGHDT and CDR2 YNNKEL (reference sequence). The CDR3 reads CASSPHGGAWGYTF. As DNA, the CDR3 is TGTGCCAGCAGCCCTCACGGGGGGGCCTGGGGCTACACCTTC.

This clonotype was seen many times. This beta chain came through as a stray read in a library set up for alpha chains, and its size says little. The chain has TRBV27 and TRBJ2-5, with a tentative D call TRBD1 (6 bases). This CDR3 has 14 residues. Between the trimmed V and J ends, which lost 2 bases and 5 bases, there was a span of 12 bases. CDR1 is MNHEY and CDR2 is SMNVEV in the germline V gene (reference sequence). The CDR3 loop is CASSLRGMTETQYF. In DNA form, the CDR3 reads TGTGCCAGCAGTTTAAGGGGGATGACTGAGACCCAGTACTTC.

This clonotype was observed many times. For a library built for alpha chains, this beta chain is a stray read; little rests on its size. The chain carries TRBV20-1 and TRBJ2-7, with TRBD2 matching 9 bases. Germline V gene sequence: CDR1 DFQATT, CDR2 SNEGSKA (reference sequence). The length of the CDR3 is 16 residues. The V segment lost 5 bases and the J segment 2 bases; nucleotides outside the gene matches: 13. DNA for the CDR3: TGCAGTGCTCTTCAAGGGGTAGCGGGAGTTGCCTACGAGCAGTACTTC. This codes for CSALQGVAGVAYEQYF.

By frequency in the sample, this clonotype is medium-sized. The size of this beta chain means little, since it is a stray read in a library made for alpha chains. This chain joins TRBV12-3 or TRBV12-4 and TRBJ1-6; D possibly corresponds to TRBD1 (5 bases). V was trimmed by 1 base and J by 9 bases, leaving 10 bases between them. The CDR3 is 14 residues long. The CDR3 bases are TGTGCCAGCAGTTTAGATCAGGGAAGTTCACCCCTCCACTTT. Translating gives CASSLDQGSSPLHF.

Worth noting for this clonotype: This beta chain came through as a stray read in a library set up for alpha chains, and its size says little. The gene calls are TRBV6-5 and TRBJ2-7; a weak D match, TRBD2 (5 bases). The CDR3 runs 12 residues. V lost 2 bases and J lost 4, with 6 bases in between. CDR1 and CDR2 (germline): MNHEY, SVGAGI. CDR3 residues: CASSYEGYEQYF. In DNA form, the CDR3 reads TGTGCCAGCAGTTACGAGGGTTACGAGCAGTACTTC.

This clonotype was counted ten times or more. Because the library targeted alpha chains, this beta chain is an off-target read whose size means little. The chain joins TRBV28 to TRBJ2-7; D uncertain. V was cut by 5 bases and J by 0 bases, with 14 bases left in between. There are 15 residues in the CDR3. In germline, CDR1 is MDHEN, CDR2 SYDVKM. The CDR3 sequence: CASSPHSSSSYEQYF. The CDR3 DNA is TGTGCCAGCAGTCCCCACTCTTCAAGCTCCTACGAGCAGTACTTC.

This clonotype has ten or more counts. This beta chain is off target for a library built for alpha chains, so its abundance means little. The V gene is TRBV14, the J gene TRBJ2-1; unclear D gene. V was cut by 4 bases and J by 0 bases, with 7 bases left in between. CDR3 length: 14 amino acids. Germline values: CDR1 SGHDN, CDR2 FVKESK. The CDR3 spells CASSPANSYNEQFF. Here the CDR3 DNA reads TGTGCCAGCAGCCCAGCCAACTCCTACAATGAGCAGTTCTTC.

In its sample, this clonotype was seen many times. This beta chain is a stray read from a library made for alpha chains; its abundance is not meaningful. The chain carries TRBV28 and TRBJ2-1, with D possibly being TRBD1 or TRBD2 (5 bases each). Germline-derived CDR1 and CDR2 are MDHEN and SYDVKM. This CDR3 is built from 13 residues. With 11 bases removed from V and 2 bases from J, the gap between germline ends came to 13 bases. The CDR3 DNA is TGTGCCCTCCGGGACGGAGCCTACAATGAGCAGTTCTTC. As protein: CALRDGAYNEQFF.

This clonotype occurred many times. This beta chain is an unintended read in a library built for alpha chains; its size means little. CDR3 protein: CASSPGRNTQETQYF. The CDR3 nucleotides are TGTGCCAGCAGCCCTGGACGGAATACACAAGAGACCCAGTACTTC. V gene TRBV6-6 combines with J gene TRBJ2-5; D is undetermined. The CDR3 is made up of 15 amino acids. Trimming stripped 6 bases from V and 2 bases from J, with 16 bases between. Germline V lookup: CDR1 MNHNY, CDR2 SVGAGI (reference sequence).

This clonotype rates as medium-sized. Within a library made for alpha chains, this beta chain is off target, and its count is uninformative. This chain links TRBV10-3 with TRBJ2-5, with D unclear. Germline V gives CDR1 ENHRY, CDR2 SYGVKD. The CDR3 is 12 residues long. V was clipped by 6 bases and J by 0 bases, with 5 bases between them. The CDR3 DNA is TGTGCCATCAGCCGGGACCAAGAGACCCAGTACTTC. Translation: CAISRDQETQYF.

Comments on this clonotype: A library prepared for alpha chains yielded this beta chain as an off-target read; its size is of little meaning. The chain combines TRBV5-1 with TRBJ1-1, with TRBD1 matching over 8 bases. J was trimmed by 3 bases and V by 5 bases; bases with no gene match: 6. Germline V lookup: CDR1 SGHRS, CDR2 YFSETQ. CDR3 size: 14 residues. The CDR3 loop reads CASRVRGPDTEAFF. The CDR3 DNA reads TGCGCCAGCAGAGTCAGGGGGCCTGACACTGAAGCTTTCTTT.

This clonotype is categorized as large. For a library built for alpha chains, this beta chain is a stray read; little rests on its size. The chain joins TRBV12-3 or TRBV12-4 to TRBJ2-2, with D possibly being TRBD1 (6 bases). The CDR3 is 13 residues long. The germline V and J ends were trimmed by 9 bases and 1 base, with 9 bases remaining between them. This CDR3 reads CARRDKNTGELFF. The CDR3 DNA reads TGTGCCAGACGGGACAAGAACACCGGGGAGCTGTTTTTT.

This clonotype is categorized as medium-sized. This beta chain came through as a stray read in a library set up for alpha chains, and its size says little. This chain connects TRBV10-3 to TRBJ1-5, with D tentatively TRBD1 (5 bases). The CDR3 contains 15 residues. The germline V and J ends were trimmed by 6 bases and 2 bases, with 14 bases remaining between them. In germline, CDR1 is ENHRY, CDR2 SYGVKD. This CDR3 is CAIRAQGPGNQPQHF. In DNA form, the CDR3 reads TGTGCCATCAGAGCGCAGGGTCCAGGCAATCAGCCCCAGCATTTT.

A note on this clonotype: Found in a library prepared for alpha chains, this beta chain is an off-target read, and its abundance has little meaning. The V and J genes are TRBV7-8 and TRBJ2-6; D not resolved. The CDR3 is 16 amino acids. Germline CDR1 and CDR2: SGHVS and FQNEAQ. Trimming took off 2 bases at V and 1 base at J, with 9 bases between the two ends. CDR3 loop: CASSLMELSGANVLTF. The CDR3 DNA reads TGTGCCAGCAGCTTAATGGAGCTGTCTGGGGCCAACGTCCTGACTTTC.

Comments on this clonotype: This beta chain came through as a stray read in a library set up for alpha chains, and its size says little. This chain connects TRBV13 to TRBJ2-7; 9 bases align to TRBD2. The CDR3 length is 14 residues. Germline V gives CDR1 PRHDT, CDR2 FYEKMQ (reference sequence). V shed 4 bases and J 3 bases; nucleotides not matched to a gene: 4. The CDR3 DNA follows: TGTGCCAGCAGCTGGGGGACTAGCAGCTACGAGCAGTACTTC. Its protein product is CASSWGTSSYEQYF.

The table lists this clonotype with many counts. A library made for alpha chains picked up this beta chain off target, so its size means little. V is TRBV6-6 and J is TRBJ2-4; possible D gene TRBD2, 6 bases. Trimming pared 2 bases from V and 0 bases from J, leaving 23 bases between. The germline CDR1 and CDR2 sequences are MNHNY and SVGAGI (reference sequence). The CDR3 has 20 amino acids. CDR3: CASSYPLGGDFLLAKNIQYF. CDR3 in DNA: TGTGCCAGCAGTTACCCTCTTGGCGGGGACTTCCTGTTAGCCAAAAACATTCAGTACTTC.

This clonotype is termed medium-sized. Little can be read into the size of this beta chain, an off-target read in a library designed for alpha chains. The chain uses TRBV7-3 and TRBJ2-5; 7 nucleotides match TRBD1. The CDR3 runs to 15 residues. Trimming cost V 2 bases and J 4 bases; bases outside gene matches: 7. Germline V lookup: CDR1 SGHTA, CDR2 FQGTGA. The CDR3 sequence: CASSLQLGGGETQYF. The CDR3 nucleotides are TGTGCCAGCAGCTTACAGTTAGGGGGCGGAGAGACCCAGTACTTC.

Of note for this clonotype: One end of the junction varies from germline; a read error may be responsible. The size of this beta chain means little, since it is a stray read in a library made for alpha chains. This chain links TRBV5-1 with TRBJ1-1, with 7 bases matching TRBD1. The CDR3 length is 12 residues. The germline V gene has CDR1 SGHRS and CDR2 YFSETQ. The CDR3: CTSSIQGIEAFF. CDR3 DNA: TGCACCAGCAGCATACAGGGGATTGAAGCTTTCTTT.

This clonotype was counted many times. This beta chain represents an off-target read in a library built for alpha chains; its size is of limited meaning. The chain couples TRBV7-2 to TRBJ2-7; D is unresolved. The germline V gene encodes CDR1 SGHTA and CDR2 FQGNSA. Trimming removed 0 bases from V and 3 bases from J, with 15 bases in between. CDR3 length equals 16 residues. The CDR3 DNA sequence: TGTGCCAGCAGCTTAGCGGGTCGGCCTGATCGCTACGAGCAGTACTTC. Translation: CASSLAGRPDRYEQYF. Complete variable domain (other parts from reference TRBV7-2 and TRBJ2-7): GAGVSQSPSNKVTEKGKDVELRCDPISGHTALYWYRQSLGQGLEFLIYFQGNSAPDKSGLPSDRFSAERTGGSVSTLTIQRTQQEDSAVYLCASSLAGRPDRYEQYFGPGTRLTVT.

Ten or more counts support this clonotype. As an off-target read in a library built for alpha chains, this beta chain has a frequency of little significance. This rearrangement joins TRBV29-1 to TRBJ1-1, with D hard to call. The CDR3 totals 12 residues. V lost 7 bases and J lost 4, with 13 bases in between. CDR1 SQVTM and CDR2 ANQGSEA come from the germline V gene. CDR3 DNA sequence: TGCAGCGCTGGAGTTCCGGGCACTGAAGCTTTCTTT. It yields the protein CSAGVPGTEAFF.

This clonotype was counted many times. The library was designed around alpha chains, so this beta chain is a stray read whose abundance carries little weight. The genes are TRBV20-1 and TRBJ2-7, with TRBD2 matching over 9 bases. In germline, CDR1 is DFQATT, CDR2 SNEGSKA (reference sequence). The CDR3 runs to 14 residues. The junction had 4 bases not matched to a gene; V was cut back by 2 bases and J by 2 bases. The CDR3, as DNA: TGCAGTGCTAGACCCCGACTAGCGGCCTACGAGCAGTACTTC. Protein: CSARPRLAAYEQYF.

This clonotype appeared many times. The library was built for alpha chains, so this beta chain is an off-target read and its size means little. J is TRBJ2-7 and V is TRBV6-1; perhaps D is TRBD1 or TRBD2 (5 bases each). Trimming took off 7 bases at V and 3 bases at J, with 13 bases between the two ends. CDR3 size: 13 residues. The V gene's germline CDR1 is MNHNS and CDR2 SASEGT. CDR3 in DNA: TGTGCCAGCATAACAGGAGGTCGCTACGAGCAGTACTTC. Its translation: CASITGGRYEQYF.

Ten or more counts support this clonotype. This beta chain is off target for a library built for alpha chains, so its abundance means little. The CDR3 coding sequence is TGTGCCAGCAGCTTAGCCTCACAGGGCACAGATACGCAGTATTTT. This translates into CASSLASQGTDTQYF. This rearrangement joins TRBV11-2 to TRBJ2-3, with D tentatively TRBD1 (5 bases). There are 15 residues in the CDR3. With 1 base removed from V and 1 base from J, the gap between germline ends came to 9 bases. Per the germline V gene, CDR1 is SGHAT and CDR2 is FQNNGV.